The 16 T cell receptor beta chains given below trace back to one sample, sequenced in a study of CD8 T cells in Susac syndrome. Reverse transcription of about 0.5 to 1 ug RNA used random hexamers. TCRdb re-called the immunoSEQ multiplex PCR reads through MiXCR, storing one row per CDR3 protein. The sample carries about 71,000 distinct CDR3 sequences, roughly 95% recorded once. Material: CD4+ T cells from PBMCs. These receptor sequences come from a human donor with multiple sclerosis.

The V call is TRBV28, the J call TRBJ2-6; D call uncertain. This CDR3 is built from 16 residues. Trimming stripped 5 bases from V and 9 bases from J, with 20 bases between. Germline CDR1 reads MDHEN; CDR2 reads SYDVKM. This chain's CDR3 is CASSGGVPPSVNVLTF. The CDR3 DNA reads as TGTGCCAGCAGTGGCGGTGTACCCCCCTCGGTCAACGTCCTGACTTTC. The entire variable domain, with the rest obtained from reference TRBV28 and TRBJ2-6, is as follows: DVKVTQSSRYLVKRTGEKVFLECVQDMDHENMFWYRQDPGLGLRLIYFSYDVKMKEKGDIPEGYSVSREKKERFSLILESASTNQTSMYLCASSGGVPPSVNVLTFGAGSRLTVL.

This CDR3 reads CASKIHGTARDGQFF. The CDR3 DNA sequence: TGTGCCAGCAAAATACATGGGACAGCCCGTGATGGGCAGTTCTTC. The rearrangement uses TRBV12-3 or TRBV12-4 and TRBJ2-1; 7 bases align to TRBD1. The CDR3 runs 15 residues. Trimming took 7 bases from V and 12 from J; bases not matched to a gene: 18.

The chain joins TRBV12-3 or TRBV12-4 to TRBJ2-7, with 7 nucleotides matching TRBD1. The CDR3 spans 15 residues. V dropped 6 bases and J dropped 4; count of bases not matched to a gene: 12. This CDR3 reads CASSPGQGDGYEQYF. CDR3 sequence (DNA): TGTGCCAGCAGCCCAGGGCAGGGGGATGGGTACGAGCAGTACTTC.

This clonotype appeared once. The CDR3 DNA follows: TGTGCCAGCAGTGTTTCTGGACAGGGAAATTCACCCCTCCACTTT. Residues: CASSVSGQGNSPLHF. The rearrangement links TRBV2 to TRBJ1-6; TRBD1 matches at 8 bases. CDR1 and CDR2 (germline): SNHLY, FYNNEI. The CDR3 consists of 15 residues. V lost 4 bases to trimming and J lost 7 bases; unmatched junction nucleotides: 6.

DNA of the CDR3: TGCGCCAGCAGCTTGGATGGGTCCGCAAGCAATCAGCCCCAGCATTTT. It specifies CASSLDGSASNQPQHF. The chain employs TRBV5-1 and TRBJ1-5; D is undetermined. The germline V and J ends were trimmed by 0 bases and 1 base, with 11 bases remaining between them. The CDR3 sequence is 16 residues long. Germline V gene sequence: CDR1 SGHRS, CDR2 YFSETQ.

The rearrangement joins TRBV29-1 to TRBJ2-3; D tentatively fits TRBD1 or TRBD2 (5 bases each). The CDR3 spans 14 residues. The germline gives CDR1 SQVTM, CDR2 ANQGSEA. The V end lost 8 bases, the J end lost 4 bases, and 19 bases lay between the germline ends. CDR3 sequence: CSPTLAVGADTQYF. CDR3 in DNA: TGCAGCCCCACCCTAGCAGTGGGGGCAGATACGCAGTATTTT.

This sequence joins TRBV12-3 or TRBV12-4 and TRBJ2-1; D unclear. V was pared by 3 bases and J by 8 bases, with 11 bases between. The CDR3 sequence is 13 residues long. The CDR3 protein is CASSLALAYEQFF. Written as DNA, the CDR3 is TGTGCCAGCAGTTTGGCCCTGGCCTATGAGCAGTTCTTC.

The chain employs TRBV29-1 and TRBJ1-2; D call uncertain. This CDR3 spans 12 amino acids. The V end lost 2 bases, the J end lost 3 bases, and 7 bases lay between the germline ends. CDR1 is SQVTM and CDR2 is ANQGSEA in the germline V gene. The CDR3 region has the DNA TGCAGCGTTGAAAGCGGATACTATGGCTACACCTTC. This sequence encodes CSVESGYYGYTF. Full variable domain (rest looked up from reference TRBV29-1 and TRBJ1-2): SAVISQKPSRDICQRGTSLTIQCQVDSQVTMMFWYRQQPGQSLTLIATANQGSEATYESGFVIDKFPISRPNLTFSTLTVSNMSPEDSSIYLCSVESGYYGYTFGSGTRLTVV.

The chain joins TRBV19 to TRBJ2-2, with D perhaps TRBD1 (5 bases). Trimming removed 5 bases at V and 7 bases at J, with 14 bases between. Germline CDR1 reads LNHDA; CDR2 reads SQIVND (reference sequence). CDR3 length equals 14 residues. The CDR3 sequence: CASSRFRDNGELFF. The CDR3 nucleotides read TGTGCCAGTAGTCGGTTCAGGGATAACGGGGAGCTGTTTTTT.

The chain combines TRBV5-1 with TRBJ2-1; 12 bases fit TRBD1. Germline V gives CDR1 SGHRS, CDR2 YFSETQ. The CDR3 has 14 residues. The ends lost 4 bases at V and 10 bases at J; junction bases unmatched: 6. CDR3 in amino acids: CASSGTGGMGEQFF. The CDR3, as DNA: TGCGCCAGCAGCGGGACAGGGGGCATGGGGGAGCAGTTCTTC.

The CDR3 nucleotides read TGTGCCACCAGTGCCGACAGGGGATCTACAGATACGCAGTATTTT. Protein sequence: CATSADRGSTDTQYF. This chain connects TRBV24-1 to TRBJ2-3, with 8 bases aligning to TRBD1. The CDR3 has 15 residues. Germline assignment: CDR1 KGHDR and CDR2 SFDVKD. The J segment lost 3 bases and the V segment lost 5 bases, leaving 6 bases of the junction unmatched.

This clonotype was picked up one time. This CDR3 is CAIRPGQDSDTQYF. The CDR3 DNA follows: TGTGCCATCAGACCGGGACAGGATTCAGATACGCAGTATTTT. The chain combines TRBV10-3 with TRBJ2-3; TRBD1 matches at 8 bases. Germline V lookup: CDR1 ENHRY, CDR2 SYGVKD. The CDR3 has 14 residues. Unmatched junction bases numbered 6, after V lost 6 bases and J lost 4 bases.

This rearrangement joins TRBV12-3 or TRBV12-4 to TRBJ2-2, with D tentatively TRBD1 (6 bases). The CDR3 is made up of 13 amino acids. The germline V and J ends were trimmed by 5 bases and 4 bases, with 8 bases remaining between them. For the CDR3, the DNA is TGTGCCAGCAGTCACAGGGTCACCGGGGAGCTGTTTTTT. Translating gives CASSHRVTGELFF.

This clonotype has only one observation. The CDR3 DNA is TGTGCCAGCAGTGCCCGCCGGGACCAGGGACAAGGCTACACCTTC. It yields the protein CASSARRDQGQGYTF. The chain recombines TRBV2 with TRBJ1-2, with D tentatively TRBD1 (6 bases). Germline loops: CDR1 SNHLY, CDR2 FYNNEI. There are 15 residues in the CDR3. Trimming removed 4 bases from V and 8 bases from J, with 20 bases in between.

The V gene is TRBV3-1, the J gene TRBJ2-7; 10 bases are shared with TRBD1. The CDR3 runs to 15 residues. Germline CDR1 LGHDT, CDR2 YNNKEL (reference sequence). The V and J ends lost 1 base and 6 bases, in that order; junction bases with no gene match: 6. CDR3 sequence reads: CASSQGVGTGVEQYF. The CDR3 DNA reads TGTGCCAGCAGCCAAGGGGTCGGGACAGGGGTCGAGCAGTACTTC.

V gene TRBV12-3 or TRBV12-4 combines with J gene TRBJ1-2, with D tentatively TRBD1 (5 bases). Trimming removed 0 bases at V and 4 bases at J, with 6 bases between. The CDR3 covers 13 residues. The CDR3 coding sequence is TGTGCCAGCAGTTTAGCCCAGGGCTATGGCTACACCTTC. Its protein product is CASSLAQGYGYTF.